These 12 T cell receptor beta chains originate from one sample sequenced in a study of immune evolution from preneoplasia to lung adenocarcinoma. Using immunoSEQ multiplex PCR, the repertoire was profiled, and TCRdb retains in-frame clones only, with some absent. The repertoire holds 35,000 to 40,000 clones, with under 85% as singletons. Material: FFPE invasive lung adenocarcinoma tissue. The receptor set was obtained from a person aged 55 to 75 with lung adenocarcinoma.

V gene TRBV29-1 combines with J gene TRBJ2-5; a weak D match, TRBD2 (7 bases). This CDR3 is 14 amino acids long. Germline CDR1 SQVTM, CDR2 ANQGSEA. Between the trimmed V and J ends, which lost 7 bases and 3 bases, there was a span of 18 bases. The CDR3, as DNA: TGCAGCGCGGCCCCCCGGGGGGCGAAAGAGACCCAGTACTTC. Translated: CSAAPRGAKETQYF. The variable domain in full, completed from reference TRBV29-1 and TRBJ2-5, reads SAVISQKPSRDICQRGTSLTIQCQVDSQVTMMFWYRQQPGQSLTLIATANQGSEATYESGFVIDKFPISRPNLTFSTLTVSNMSPEDSSIYLCSAAPRGAKETQYFGPGTRLLVL.

The chain combines TRBV29-1 with TRBJ1-2, with D tentatively TRBD1 (6 bases). Germline lookup yields CDR1 SQVTM and CDR2 ANQGSEA. V was clipped by 1 base and J by 4 bases, with 7 bases between them. This CDR3 is built from 12 residues. CDR3 loop: CSVEGTVYGYTF. The CDR3 DNA follows: TGCAGCGTTGAAGGGACAGTCTATGGCTACACCTTC. The whole variable domain, filled in from reference TRBV29-1 and TRBJ1-2, reads SAVISQKPSRDICQRGTSLTIQCQVDSQVTMMFWYRQQPGQSLTLIATANQGSEATYESGFVIDKFPISRPNLTFSTLTVSNMSPEDSSIYLCSVEGTVYGYTFGSGTRLTVV.

This clone was picked up a small number of times. This chain connects TRBV30 to TRBJ1-4; D remains unclear. Germline V gene data show CDR1 as GTSNPN and CDR2 as SVGIG (reference sequence). The ends were cut back, 2 bases at V and 6 bases at J, with 10 bases in the middle. This CDR3 has 13 residues. The CDR3 DNA reads TGTGCCTGGAGTAGGCGGGTCCATGAAAAACTGTTTTTT. Encoded protein: CAWSRRVHEKLFF.

V gene TRBV18 combines with J gene TRBJ2-7, with D hard to call. This CDR3 has 14 amino acids. Trimming removed 0 bases at V and 6 bases at J, with 12 bases between. CDR1 is KGHSH and CDR2 is LQKENI in the germline V gene. CDR3 in DNA: TGTGCCAGCTCACCACCGATTTCCCCCACCGAGCAGTACTTC. This translates into CASSPPISPTEQYF.

The rearrangement links TRBV18 to TRBJ2-5; 10 bases agree with TRBD1. Gene TRBJ2-7 matches the end of the DNA better, so the J call may be wrong. CDR1 is KGHSH, CDR2 LQKENI, per germline. The CDR3 runs to 14 residues. The CDR3 DNA reads as TGTGCCAGCTCACCTGGGACAGGGGCCTACGAGCAGTACTTC. It specifies CASSPGTGAYEQYF.

The rearrangement links TRBV30 to TRBJ2-3; 7 nucleotides agree with TRBD2. Trimming removed 3 bases from V and 1 base from J; junction bases left unmatched: 16. The CDR3 spans 18 residues. Per germline, CDR1 GTSNPN and CDR2 SVGIG (reference sequence). The chain's CDR3 is CAWSPGGAGARGTDTQYF. Here the CDR3 DNA reads TGTGCCTGGAGCCCCGGTGGGGCGGGAGCTAGAGGCACAGATACGCAGTATTTT. The whole variable domain, filled in from reference TRBV30 and TRBJ2-3, reads SQTIHQWPATLVQPVGSPLSLECTVEGTSNPNLYWYRQAAGRGLQLLFYSVGIGQISSEVPQNLSASRPQDRQFILSSKKLLLSDSGFYLCAWSPGGAGARGTDTQYFGPGTRLTVL.

The chain joins TRBV7-2 to TRBJ2-2; TRBD1 is a possible D gene (5 bases). CDR1 SGHTA and CDR2 FQGNSA come from the germline V gene. Trimming left V 5 bases short and J 2 bases short, with 12 bases between. The CDR3 extends over 15 amino acids. CDR3 loop: CASSLTTANTGELFF. The CDR3 nucleotides read TGTGCCAGCAGCCTGACGACAGCTAACACCGGGGAGCTGTTTTTT. The whole variable domain, filled in from reference TRBV7-2 and TRBJ2-2, reads GAGVSQSPSNKVTEKGKDVELRCDPISGHTALYWYRQSLGQGLEFLIYFQGNSAPDKSGLPSDRFSAERTGGSVSTLTIQRTQQEDSAVYLCASSLTTANTGELFFGEGSRLTVL.

This clone is classed as medium-sized. This chain links TRBV4-2 with TRBJ1-1, with 8 positions matching TRBD1. CDR1 and CDR2 (germline): LGHNA, YNFKEQ. The CDR3 is made up of 14 amino acids. V was pared by 5 bases and J by 5 bases, with 7 bases of the junction left unmatched. The CDR3 bases are TGTGCCAGCAGCGCCCGGACAGGGAGGACTGAAGCTTTCTTT. Translating it yields CASSARTGRTEAFF.

This chain uses TRBV11-3 with TRBJ2-5; 7 bases are shared with TRBD2. This CDR3 is built from 14 residues. V trimming: 0 bases; J trimming: 2 bases; junction bases outside the gene matches: 0. Germline V gives CDR1 SGHNT, CDR2 YENEEA. The CDR3 is CASSLEAGQETQYF. The CDR3, as DNA: TGTGCCAGCAGCTTAGAAGCGGGACAAGAGACCCAGTACTTC.

This clone was counted a single time. The J gene is TRBJ2-4, the V gene TRBV13, with D perhaps TRBD2 (5 bases). Trimming shortened V by 5 bases and J by 9 bases, and 14 bases separated the two germline ends. CDR1 is PRHDT, CDR2 FYEKMQ, per germline (reference sequence). The CDR3 spans 13 residues. Here the CDR3 DNA reads TGTGCCAGCAGCCTATCGAGGGTCGGCATTCAGTACTTC. This translates into CASSLSRVGIQYF.

The rearrangement links TRBV5-1 to TRBJ1-2; D ambiguous. The CDR3 sequence is 16 residues long. V was clipped by 0 bases and J by 8 bases, with 20 bases between them. Germline V gene sequence: CDR1 SGHRS, CDR2 YFSETQ. CDR3 nucleotides: TGCGCCAGCAGCTTGGAGTCGGCCCTGGTGGGTATAGGCTACACCTTC. Encoded protein: CASSLESALVGIGYTF.

V gene TRBV12-2 combines with J gene TRBJ2-5; TRBD2, the table's D call, lacks a check against the DNA. TRBV12-2 is a pseudogene segment. CDR3 size: 13 residues. Here the CDR3 DNA reads TGTGCAAGTCGCTTGGAAGCGGTGGAGACCCAGTACTTC. Residues: CASRLEAVETQYF.